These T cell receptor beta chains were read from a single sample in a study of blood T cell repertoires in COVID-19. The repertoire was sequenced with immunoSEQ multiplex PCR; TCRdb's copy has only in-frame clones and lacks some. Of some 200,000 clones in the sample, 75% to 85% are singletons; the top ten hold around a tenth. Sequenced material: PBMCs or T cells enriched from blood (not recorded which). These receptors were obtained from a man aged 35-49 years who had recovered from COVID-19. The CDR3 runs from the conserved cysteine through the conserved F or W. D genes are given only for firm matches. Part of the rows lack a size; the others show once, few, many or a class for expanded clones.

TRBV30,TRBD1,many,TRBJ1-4,TGTGCCTGGAGAGGGACAGGGAATGAAAAACTGTTTTTT,CAWRGTGNEKLFF
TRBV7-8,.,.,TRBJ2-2,TGTGCCAGCAGCCGGCAGGGGGGCACCGGGGAGCTGTTTTTT,CASSRQGGTGELFF
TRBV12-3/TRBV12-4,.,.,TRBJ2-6,TGTGCCAGCAGTGAGACTGGGGCCAACGTCCTGACTTTC,CASSETGANVLTF
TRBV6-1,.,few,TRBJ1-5,TGTGCCAGCAGTGAGATGATATGGGGAGCTGATCAGCCCCAGCATTTT,CASSEMIWGADQPQHF
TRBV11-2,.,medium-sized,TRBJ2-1,TGTGCCAGCAGCTCCCCCACAGGGACTATGGGGTTGAATGAGCAGTTCTTC,CASSSPTGTMGLNEQFF
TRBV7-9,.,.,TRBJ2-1,TGTGCCAGCAGCTCCCAAGACTTAAGCTCCTACAATGAGCAGTTCTTC,CASSSQDLSSYNEQFF
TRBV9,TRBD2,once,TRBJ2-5,TGTGCCAGCAGCGCACGAGCGGGGGGGTACCAAGAGACCCAGTACTTC,CASSARAGGYQETQYF
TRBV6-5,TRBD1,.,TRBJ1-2,TGTGCCAGCAGCAGACAGGGGTTAGGCGGAAATGGCTACACCTTC,CASSRQGLGGNGYTF
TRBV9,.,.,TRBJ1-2,TGTGCCAGCAGCCCCGATTCTACAGGCTACTATGGCTACACCTTC,CASSPDSTGYYGYTF
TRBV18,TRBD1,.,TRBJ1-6,TGTGCCAGCTCAGTGACAGGGTCGGATTCACCCCTCCACTTT,CASSVTGSDSPLHF
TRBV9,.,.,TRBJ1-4,TGTGCCTCTGGGCCGGGAGGCAATGAAAAACTGTTTTTT,CASGPGGNEKLFF
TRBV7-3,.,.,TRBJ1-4,TGTGCCATCTCTCCCCCAACTAATGAAAAACTGTTTTTT,CAISPPTNEKLFF
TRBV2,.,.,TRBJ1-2,TGTGCCAGCAAAAATCAGGCTAACTATGGCTACACCTTC,CASKNQANYGYTF
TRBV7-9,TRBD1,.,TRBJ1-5,TGTGCCAGCAGCCCGAACTCGGGACAGTCACAGACCCAGCATTTT,CASSPNSGQSQTQHF
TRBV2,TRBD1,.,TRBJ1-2,TGTGCCAGCAGTCCCGGGACAGCTTATGGCTACACCTTC,CASSPGTAYGYTF
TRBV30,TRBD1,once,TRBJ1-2,TGTGCCTGGAGGAACCAGGGGGGTGAAGGCTACACCTTC,CAWRNQGGEGYTF
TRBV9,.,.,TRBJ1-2,TGTGCCAGCAGTCACGAGACAGGAAGACCCTATGGCTACACCTTC,CASSHETGRPYGYTF
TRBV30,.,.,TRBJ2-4,TGTGCCTGGGGAGGGGGACTAGCCAAAAACATTCAGTACTTC,CAWGGGLAKNIQYF
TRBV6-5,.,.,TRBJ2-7,TGTGCCAGCAGTCCAATGGGCCCCTACGAGCAGTACTTC,CASSPMGPYEQYF
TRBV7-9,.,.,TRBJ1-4,TGTGCCAGCAGCTTCAGCAGGCCCCCTAATGAAAAACTGTTTTTT,CASSFSRPPNEKLFF
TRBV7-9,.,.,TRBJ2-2,TGTGCCAGCATCTTAACAAGAGGTTTCAGTCTTCCCGGGGAGCTGTTTTTT,CASILTRGFSLPGELFF
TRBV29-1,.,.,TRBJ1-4,TGCAGCGTTGAAGCCGCCGGCCGGGTGAATAATGAAAAACTGTTTTTT,CSVEAAGRVNNEKLFF
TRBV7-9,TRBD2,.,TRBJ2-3,TGTGCCAGCAGCTCCCTTGTGGGGACTAGCTTCGCATATACGCAGTATTTT,CASSSLVGTSFAYTQYF
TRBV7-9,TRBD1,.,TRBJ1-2,TGTGCCAGCAGCATAGGACAGGGGGCCCCGTCTCGCGGCTACACCTTC,CASSIGQGAPSRGYTF
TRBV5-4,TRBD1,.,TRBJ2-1,TGTGCCAGCAGCTATCCGGGACAGGCGGACAATGAGCAGTTCTTC,CASSYPGQADNEQFF
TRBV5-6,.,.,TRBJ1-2,TGTGCCAGCAGCTTGGGGTCACAGCCCCCGAACACCTTC,CASSLGSQPPNTF
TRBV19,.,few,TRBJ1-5,TGTGCCAGTAGTATAGGGCAGGGCGGACAGCCCCAGCATTTT,CASSIGQGGQPQHF
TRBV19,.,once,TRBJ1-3,TGTGCCAGTAGTTTAGGCGCCTCTGGAAACACCATATATTTT,CASSLGASGNTIYF
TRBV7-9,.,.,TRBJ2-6,TGTGCCAGCAGCTTAGGGGCCGGCACCTCTGGGGCCAACGTCCTGACTTTC,CASSLGAGTSGANVLTF
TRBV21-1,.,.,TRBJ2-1,TGTGCCAGTCGTAGGGGGGGCTCCTACAATGAGCAGTTCTTC,CASRRGGSYNEQFF
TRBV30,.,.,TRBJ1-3,TGTGCCTGGAGCCGGGTTAGGACACAGGGCTCCTCTGGAAACACCATATATTTT,CAWSRVRTQGSSGNTIYF
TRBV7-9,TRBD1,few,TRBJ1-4,TGTGCCAGCAGCTCAGGACAGGGGCGGGAAAAACTGTTTTTT,CASSSGQGREKLFF
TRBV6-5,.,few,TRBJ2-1,TGTGCCAGCAGTTACAAGGGTTGGGGAGGCAATGAGCAGTTCTTC,CASSYKGWGGNEQFF
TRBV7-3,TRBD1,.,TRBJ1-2,TGTGCCAGCAGCGCCAGACAGGGGCATGGCTACACCTTC,CASSARQGHGYTF
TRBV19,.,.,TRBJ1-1,TGTGCCAGTAGTCGGGACTTCATGAACACTGAAGCTTTCTTT,CASSRDFMNTEAFF
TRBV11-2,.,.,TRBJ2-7,TGTGCCAGCAGCTTCACGGGGACCTACGAGCAGTACTTC,CASSFTGTYEQYF
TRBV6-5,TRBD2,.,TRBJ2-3,TGTGCCAGCCGTTTAGCGGGGGGGGGAGATACGCAGTATTTT,CASRLAGGGDTQYF
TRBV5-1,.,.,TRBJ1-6,TGCGCCAGCAGCTTGGCCGGAGGGGAACGATCACCCCTCCACTTT,CASSLAGGERSPLHF
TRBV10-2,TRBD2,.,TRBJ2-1,TGCGCCAGCAGTAGGTTTAGCGGGGGTCGCGGGGAGCAGTTCTTC,CASSRFSGGRGEQFF
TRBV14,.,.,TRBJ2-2,TGTGCCAGCAGAAAGGCGGGATCCCCGACCGGGGAGCTGTTTTTT,CASRKAGSPTGELFF
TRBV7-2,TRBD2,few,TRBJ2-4,TGTGCCAGCAGCACCCCAAAAAGGACTAGCGGGAGCAAAAACATTCAGTACTTC,CASSTPKRTSGSKNIQYF
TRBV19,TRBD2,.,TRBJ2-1,TGTGCCAGTAGTATATCCCGGGAGGGGGGCAATGAGCAGTTCTTC,CASSISREGGNEQFF
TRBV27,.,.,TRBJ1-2,TGTGCCAGCAGTTTGGCGGGCAGGGGTTTGAGCTATGGCTACACCTTC,CASSLAGRGLSYGYTF
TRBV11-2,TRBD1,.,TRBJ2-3,TGTGCCAGCACCCTAACAGGGGGGCATAGCACAGATACGCAGTATTTT,CASTLTGGHSTDTQYF
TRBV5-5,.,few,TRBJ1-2,TGTGCCAGCAACCTGATAGGGGATAACTATGGCTACACCTTC,CASNLIGDNYGYTF
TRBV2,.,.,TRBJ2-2,TGTGCCAGCAGAGGGGTGTTCGCCGGGGAGCTGTTTTTT,CASRGVFAGELFF
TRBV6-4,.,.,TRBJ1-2,TGTGCCAGCAGTGAGGGGCAGTCCTATGGCTACACCTTC,CASSEGQSYGYTF
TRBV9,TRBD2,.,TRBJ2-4,TGTGCCAGCAGCCTAGCGGGAGGGCCAGAAAACATTCAGTACTTC,CASSLAGGPENIQYF
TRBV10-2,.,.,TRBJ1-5,TGCGCCAGCAGGATCTCAGGACAGCTAAATCAGCCCCAGCATTTT,CASRISGQLNQPQHF
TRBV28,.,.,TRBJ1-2,TGTGCCAGCAGTTTGCGGGGACCCCCATATGGCTACACCTTC,CASSLRGPPYGYTF
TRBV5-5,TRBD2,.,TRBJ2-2,TGTGCCAGCACCGCCCCGGGGGGTCTAAGTCTGAACACCGGGGAGCTGTTTTTT,CASTAPGGLSLNTGELFF